The rows below give T cell receptor beta chains drawn from one sample of a study of cytomegalovirus exposure and HLA in healthy donors. Repertoires were generated with immunoSEQ multiplex PCR, while TCRdb's copy carries only in-frame clones and drops some. This table holds under 200,000 clones, approximately 86% found once. Sample: PBMCs. The receptor source for this set is a woman aged 18-29 years in good health and CMV-seronegative. Both conserved end residues are part of each CDR3. The D gene is left open where the match is weak. Clone size appears in some rows only: once, few, many, or a class for an expanded clone.

V gene	D gene	CDR3 length	clone size	J gene	CDR3 protein	CDR3 DNA
TRBV21-1	NA	17	NA	TRBJ2-7	CASSKAHRDRVIYEQYF	TGTGCCAGCAGCAAAGCGCACCGGGACAGAGTCATCTACGAGCAGTACTTC
TRBV9	NA	15	NA	TRBJ2-5	CASSVDGGTWETQYF	TGTGCCAGCAGCGTAGACGGCGGGACTTGGGAGACCCAGTACTTC
TRBV28	TRBD1	14	NA	TRBJ2-7	CASSLTGGNYEQYF	TGTGCCAGCAGTTTGACAGGGGGCAACTACGAGCAGTACTTC
TRBV4-1	TRBD2	15	NA	TRBJ2-1	CASSPGAGGDNEQFF	TGCGCCAGCAGCCCCGGGGCGGGGGGGGACAATGAGCAGTTCTTC
TRBV2	TRBD2	16	NA	TRBJ2-1	CASPPGGGASYNEQFF	TGTGCCAGCCCGCCCGGGGGGGGTGCCTCCTACAATGAGCAGTTCTTC
TRBV11-1	NA	12	NA	TRBJ1-2	CASSARGNMETF	TGTGCCAGCAGCGCTAGAGGTAACATGGAAACCTTC
TRBV28	TRBD2	16	NA	TRBJ2-2	CASSLTSGTSFGELFF	TGTGCCAGCAGTCTCACATCCGGGACTAGCTTCGGGGAGCTGTTTTTT
TRBV19	NA	12	NA	TRBJ1-1	CASRSGGLEAFF	TGTGCCAGTAGGTCGGGGGGTTTGGAAGCTTTCTTT
TRBV2	NA	14	few	TRBJ1-1	CASRPLTGYTEAFF	TGTGCCAGCAGGCCACTCACAGGGTACACTGAAGCTTTCTTT
TRBV19	NA	16	NA	TRBJ2-7	CASSIALSGRLSEQYF	TGTGCCAGTAGTATAGCCCTCTCCGGCAGGCTATCCGAGCAGTACTTC
TRBV7-9	TRBD1	17	NA	TRBJ2-5	CASSIPWTGPYQETQYF	TGTGCCAGCAGCATTCCTTGGACAGGGCCGTACCAAGAGACCCAGTACTTC
TRBV9	TRBD2	16	NA	TRBJ2-1	CASSSLTSGSRNEQFF	TGTGCCAGCAGCTCGCTAACTAGCGGGAGTAGGAATGAGCAGTTCTTC
TRBV4-2	TRBD2	14	NA	TRBJ2-1	CASKIAGVGNEQFF	TGTGCCAGCAAAATAGCGGGGGTTGGCAATGAGCAGTTCTTC
TRBV30	TRBD2	14	NA	TRBJ2-1	CAWNQRGRGREQFF	TGTGCCTGGAACCAGCGCGGGAGGGGGCGCGAGCAGTTCTTC
TRBV9	NA	13	NA	TRBJ1-1	CASSVLVHTEAFF	TGTGCCAGCAGCGTTTTAGTCCACACTGAAGCTTTCTTT
TRBV5-1	TRBD1	16	NA	TRBJ1-5	CASRRGRKNTNQPQHF	TGCGCCAGCAGAAGGGGGCGCAAAAATACCAATCAGCCCCAGCATTTT
TRBV29-1	NA	12	NA	TRBJ1-1	CSVSRDVSEAFF	TGCAGCGTTTCCAGGGATGTCTCTGAAGCTTTCTTT
TRBV28	TRBD1	17	NA	TRBJ1-1	CASSLIRFGTGAPEAFF	TGTGCCAGCAGTTTAATAAGATTCGGGACAGGGGCCCCTGAAGCTTTCTTT
TRBV6-1	NA	14	NA	TRBJ1-6	CAGEPGVGNSPLHF	TGTGCCGGTGAACCGGGAGTCGGTAATTCACCCCTCCACTTT
TRBV2	NA	14	few	TRBJ1-5	CASSLDRTNQPQHF	TGTGCCAGCAGTTTGGACAGAACGAATCAGCCCCAGCATTTT
TRBV7-7	NA	14	NA	TRBJ2-2	CASSFLTSTGELFF	TGTGCTAGCAGCTTTTTAACAAGCACCGGGGAGCTGTTTTTT
TRBV2	TRBD1	13	NA	TRBJ1-2	CASSEGQGYGYTF	TGTGCCAGCAGCGAGGGACAGGGGTATGGCTACACCTTC